A single sample gave rise to the 22 T cell receptor beta chains below, sequenced in a study of T cells in Graves' hyperthyroidism and ophthalmopathy. Researchers amplified the TCR beta CDR3 regions from RNA transcripts. With the HTBI primer set, the TCR CDR3 went through a first round of RT-PCR. TCRdb reprocessed the multiplex PCR reads via MiXCR and lists one record per CDR3 protein. Of about 520,000 distinct CDR3 sequences listed, more than 20% are singletons. Sample: blood. These receptors were taken from a man younger than 35 with Graves' hyperthyroidism.

This clonotype occurred a few times. A much larger clone lies one base from this, so it may be a read error. The chain recombines TRBV6-5 with TRBJ1-3; D unclear. Looked up from germline, CDR1 is MNHEY and CDR2 is SVGAGI. The CDR3 loop spans 11 amino acids. The V gene lost 2 bases and the J gene lost 8 bases, with 4 bases spanning the gap. The DNA for the CDR3 is TGTGCCAGCAGTTACGGAGACACCATATATTTT. Translation gives CASSYGDTIYF.

Many counts were recorded for this clonotype. The V call is TRBV12-3 or TRBV12-4, the J call TRBJ2-7; 13 nucleotides line up with TRBD2. Unmatched junction bases numbered 1, after V lost 6 bases and J lost 2 bases. This CDR3 has 14 amino acids. The CDR3 loop reads CASSGLAGAYEQYF. DNA of the CDR3: TGTGCCAGCAGCGGACTAGCGGGGGCCTACGAGCAGTACTTC.

This clonotype was detected once. The CDR3 spells CASSTGLRRYEQYF. The DNA for the CDR3 is TGTGCCAGCAGTACGGGACTGCGGCGGTACGAGCAGTACTTC. This chain connects TRBV12-3 or TRBV12-4 to TRBJ2-7, with D possibly TRBD2 on 6 matching bases. The V gene lost 5 bases and the J gene lost 4 bases, with 15 bases spanning the gap. This CDR3 region has 14 residues.

This clonotype was counted at least ten times. The chain employs TRBV27 and TRBJ2-7, with D unclear. Trimming took 10 bases from V and 0 from J, leaving 13 bases between them. The CDR3 length is 13 residues. Germline CDR1 and CDR2: MNHEY and SMNVEV (reference sequence). The CDR3 loop reads CATNDLNSYEQYF. The CDR3, as DNA: TGTGCCACCAACGATCTTAACTCCTACGAGCAGTACTTC.

This clonotype was seen at least ten times. CDR3: CASGSTGLGETQYF. In DNA form, the CDR3 reads TGTGCCAGCGGTTCGACAGGGCTAGGGGAGACCCAGTACTTC. V gene TRBV28 combines with J gene TRBJ2-5; TRBD1 matches 7 bases. Germline V gene sequence: CDR1 MDHEN, CDR2 SYDVKM. The CDR3 has 14 amino acids. Trimming removed 8 bases from V and 5 bases from J; junction bases left unmatched: 11.

The sample holds many counts of this clonotype. This chain joins TRBV3-1 and TRBJ1-1; D ambiguous. CDR3 length equals 14 residues. Trimming left V 1 base short and J 3 bases short, with 9 bases between. Per the germline V gene, CDR1 is LGHDT and CDR2 is YNNKEL (reference sequence). The DNA for the CDR3 is TGTGCCAGCAGCCAAGTCCCTGGGGACACTGAAGCTTTCTTT. It is translated as CASSQVPGDTEAFF.

This clonotype was seen ten or more times. The chain couples TRBV20-1 to TRBJ2-7; 11 bases are shared with TRBD1. Trimming took 1 base from V and 7 from J; bases not matched to a gene: 9. This CDR3 comprises 15 residues. CDR1 DFQATT and CDR2 SNEGSKA come from the germline V gene (reference sequence). The CDR3 coding sequence is TGCAGTGCTAGAGGACGAGGACAGGGGGCGGATGAGCAGTACTTC. As protein: CSARGRGQGADEQYF.

V usage is TRBV11-2 and J usage is TRBJ2-7; TRBD2 aligns across 9 bases. V was clipped by 7 bases and J by 3 bases; unmatched bases: 7. Germline CDR1 and CDR2: SGHAT and FQNNGV. The CDR3 spans 14 residues. CDR3 residues: CASTLTSGVYEQYF. The DNA of the CDR3 is TGTGCCAGCACTTTGACTAGCGGCGTCTACGAGCAGTACTTC.

On this clonotype itself: This sequence may be a read error, since a much larger clone differs from it by one base. The chain joins TRBV27 to TRBJ1-1, with 9 bases aligning to TRBD1. There are 14 residues in the CDR3. Per germline, CDR1 MNHEY and CDR2 SMNVEV (reference sequence). The CDR3 nucleotides are TGTGCCAGCAGTATACAGGGGGCATTCACTGAATCTTTCTTT. Its protein is CASSIQGAFTESFF.

This clonotype has at least ten counts. The rearrangement links TRBV2 to TRBJ2-7; 14 bases agree with TRBD2. This CDR3 spans 15 amino acids. Trimming cost V 4 bases and J 3 bases; bases outside gene matches: 2. Per germline, CDR1 SNHLY and CDR2 FYNNEI. CDR3 amino acids: CASSGGLAGVYEQYF. The CDR3 DNA follows: TGTGCCAGCAGTGGGGGACTAGCGGGGGTCTACGAGCAGTACTTC.

This clonotype was recorded at least ten times. One end of the junction does not line up with germline, which may come from a read error. CDR3 loop: CSAREGRTTYGYTF. CDR3 bases: TGCAGTGCAAGAGAAGGCAGGACAACCTATGGCTACACCTTC. This rearrangement joins TRBV20-1 to TRBJ1-2, with D perhaps matching TRBD1 (5 bases). Germline V gene data show CDR1 as DFQATT and CDR2 as SNEGSKA (reference sequence). The CDR3 spans 14 residues.

Of note for this clonotype: The final CDR3 position lacks the conserved phenylalanine or tryptophan, pointing to a likely read error. This chain joins TRBV27 and TRBJ1-1, with D unclear. This CDR3 comprises 14 residues. The germline CDR1 and CDR2 sequences are MNHEY and SMNVEV (reference sequence). The V end was cut by 3 bases, the J end by 1 base, with 9 bases between. This chain's CDR3 is CASSFPVSNTEAFY. Here the CDR3 DNA reads TGTGCCAGCAGTTTTCCTGTTTCGAACACTGAAGCTTTCTAT.

This clonotype has just one count. The J gene is TRBJ1-1, the V gene TRBV29-1; D is unclear. CDR3 length: 10 residues. Germline V lookup: CDR1 SQVTM, CDR2 ANQGSEA. V was trimmed by 4 bases and J by 7 bases, leaving 7 bases between them. The DNA of the CDR3 is TGCAGCGTTGGGGGAAGTGAAGCTTTCTTT. The encoded protein is CSVGGSEAFF. The variable domain in full, completed from reference TRBV29-1 and TRBJ1-1, reads SAVISQKPSRDICQRGTSLTIQCQVDSQVTMMFWYRQQPGQSLTLIATANQGSEATYESGFVIDKFPISRPNLTFSTLTVSNMSPEDSSIYLCSVGGSEAFFGQGTRLTVV.

This clonotype appeared many times. The chain has TRBV6-1 and TRBJ2-2; 7 nucleotides align to TRBD1. There are 15 residues in the CDR3. Germline lookup yields CDR1 MNHNS and CDR2 SASEGT. V dropped 6 bases and J dropped 2; count of bases not matched to a gene: 6. CDR3 nucleotides: TGTGCCAGCAGAGAGGACAGGAGAAACACCGGGGAGCTGTTTTTT. Translation gives CASREDRRNTGELFF.

Concerning this clonotype itself: The junction and the germline gene differ at one end; a read error may be behind it. The rearrangement joins TRBV12-3 or TRBV12-4 to TRBJ1-3; D remains unclear. The CDR3 is made up of 14 amino acids. CDR3 amino acids: CASRMGFTGNTIYF. As DNA, the CDR3 is TGTGCCAGCAGGATGGGATTTACGGGAAACACTATATATTTT.

This clonotype was detected many times. The chain uses TRBV2 and TRBJ2-5, with D perhaps TRBD2 (5 bases). The CDR3 consists of 13 residues. V was trimmed by 4 bases and J by 5 bases, leaving 11 bases between them. Germline loops: CDR1 SNHLY, CDR2 FYNNEI. CDR3 protein: CASSVRVGETQYF. The CDR3 DNA sequence: TGTGCCAGCAGTGTGCGGGTAGGCGAGACCCAGTACTTC.

This chain joins TRBV20-1 and TRBJ1-5; 8 bases fit TRBD1. This CDR3 region has 15 residues. Germline trimming cut 5 bases from V and 2 bases from J; bases unmatched to any gene: 8. Germline CDR1 DFQATT, CDR2 SNEGSKA (reference sequence). The CDR3 DNA is TGCAGTGCTCCAAACAGGGGGTATGGCAATCAGCCCCAGCATTTT. Encoded protein: CSAPNRGYGNQPQHF.

This clonotype was picked up many times. The gene calls are TRBV2 and TRBJ2-7; no firm D call. V shed 1 base and J shed 3 bases, with 10 bases lying between them. This CDR3 is 14 amino acids long. Germline V gives CDR1 SNHLY, CDR2 FYNNEI. The CDR3 sequence: CASSEELINYEQYF. In nucleotides, the CDR3 is TGTGCCAGCAGTGAAGAACTCATAAACTACGAGCAGTACTTC. The complete variable domain, with remaining parts taken from reference TRBV2 and TRBJ2-7, reads EPEVTQTPSHQVTQMGQEVILRCVPISNHLYFYWYRQILGQKVEFLVSFYNNEISEKSEIFDDQFSVERPDGSNFTLKIRSTKLEDSAMYFCASSEELINYEQYFGPGTRLTVT.

Ten or more counts support this clonotype. The chain carries TRBV6-1 and TRBJ1-1; D not resolved. CDR1 is MNHNS and CDR2 is SASEGT in the germline V gene. V shed 10 bases and J shed 1 base, with 13 bases lying between them. The CDR3 runs 13 residues. CDR3 DNA: TGTGCCACCGGAATTGCTCAGAACACTGAAGCTTTCTTT. Amino acid sequence: CATGIAQNTEAFF.

This clonotype came up many times. The chain combines TRBV3-1 with TRBJ2-5; the match to TRBD2 covers 8 bases. J gave up 0 bases and V 0 bases, and 12 bases lay outside the gene matches. Germline CDR1 and CDR2: LGHDT and YNNKEL (reference sequence). The CDR3 consists of 19 residues. The CDR3 DNA is TGTGCCAGCAGCCAAGAAGTTGAGACTAGCGAGAAGGACCAAGAGACCCAGTACTTC. Its translation is CASSQEVETSEKDQETQYF.

This clonotype occurred many times. The rearrangement links TRBV6-5 to TRBJ2-7; unclear D gene. This CDR3 comprises 14 residues. Germline CDR1 reads MNHEY; CDR2 reads SVGAGI. V lost 2 bases, J lost 3 bases, and 11 bases lay in between. The DNA of the CDR3 is TGTGCCAGCAGTTACGGCCCAGCCCTCTACGAGCAGTACTTC. Translation: CASSYGPALYEQYF.

The chain couples TRBV20-1 to TRBJ1-1; weak D call: TRBD1 (6 bases). V lost 0 bases and J 4 bases, leaving 15 bases between the germline ends. Germline V gives CDR1 DFQATT, CDR2 SNEGSKA (reference sequence). The CDR3 has 15 amino acids. The DNA of the CDR3 is TGCAGTGCTAGAGAGACTCAGGGGTTCGGCACTGAAGCTTTCTTT. Translating gives CSARETQGFGTEAFF.